The rows below give T cell receptor beta chains drawn from one sample of a study of cytomegalovirus exposure and HLA in healthy donors. Sequenced by immunoSEQ multiplex PCR; TCRdb stores in-frame clones only, minus some. This sample carries 170,000 or so clones, approximately 84% of them seen once, and the ten largest clones take 4.8%. The sequenced sample consisted of PBMCs. The receptor source for this set is a girl aged 10 to 17 in good health and CMV-seropositive. Each CDR3 is given with its conserved first and last residue. A D gene is named only where the DNA matches it firmly. Some rows have no size entry. The others give once, few or many, or a class for an expanded clone.

>TRBV2|TRBJ2-5|-|TRBD2
CASNTLAEETQYF
TGTGCCAGCAATACCCTAGCGGAGGAGACCCAGTACTTC
>TRBV7-8|TRBJ2-7|-|-
CASSLVAGYEQYF
TGTGCCAGCAGCTTAGTGGCAGGTTACGAGCAGTACTTC
>TRBV7-3|TRBJ1-1|-|-
CASSLTSDSRNTEAFF
TGTGCCAGCAGCTTAACGTCCGACAGCCGGAACACTGAAGCTTTCTTT
>TRBV25-1|TRBJ2-7|-|-
CASSESLSFSYEQYF
TGTGCCAGCAGTGAATCCCTATCCTTTTCCTACGAGCAGTACTTC
>TRBV19|TRBJ2-3|-|TRBD1
CASSIWDRGTDTQYF
TGTGCCAGTAGTATATGGGACAGGGGCACAGATACGCAGTATTTT
>TRBV6-1|TRBJ1-1|-|-
CASSTTLNTEAFF
TGTGCCAGCAGTACGACTTTGAACACTGAAGCTTTCTTT
>TRBV10-3|TRBJ2-5|-|-
CAISDQAGEEQYF
TGTGCCATCAGTGACCAGGCCGGGGAGGAGCAGTACTTC
>TRBV2|TRBJ1-1|-|TRBD1
CASSFRGPTEAFF
TGTGCCAGCAGCTTCAGGGGGCCCACTGAAGCTTTCTTT
>TRBV6-1|TRBJ2-7|-|-
CASTNGQGGYEQYF
TGTGCCAGCACCAACGGCCAGGGAGGATACGAGCAGTACTTC
>TRBV7-2|TRBJ2-1|-|TRBD2
CASSLPSGGSYNEQFF
TGTGCCAGCAGCTTACCTAGCGGGGGGTCCTACAATGAGCAGTTCTTC
>TRBV18|TRBJ2-6|few|-
CASSPLPGGNSGANVLTF
TGTGCCAGCTCACCACTCCCAGGGGGGAACTCTGGGGCCAACGTCCTGACTTTC
>TRBV9|TRBJ2-7|-|-
CASSVAPDYPYEQYF
TGTGCCAGCAGCGTCGCCCCGGACTATCCTTACGAGCAGTACTTC
>TRBV28|TRBJ1-2|-|-
CASRLQNGYTF
TGTGCCAGCAGGTTACAGAACGGCTACACCTTC
>TRBV10-3|TRBJ2-2|-|TRBD1
CAIGQENTGELFF
TGTGCCATCGGACAGGAGAACACCGGGGAGCTGTTTTTT
>TRBV9|TRBJ2-3|once|TRBD2
CASSPRLAGGTTSTDTQYF
TGTGCCAGCAGCCCCCGACTAGCGGGGGGAACCACTAGCACAGATACGCAGTATTTT
>TRBV5-1|TRBJ2-1|-|-
CASSFGTNSYNEQFF
TGCGCCAGCAGTTTTGGGACAAACTCCTACAATGAGCAGTTCTTC
>TRBV10-2|TRBJ1-1|-|TRBD1
CASRDSSTGVRNTEAFF
TGCGCCAGCAGAGACTCCTCGACAGGGGTCAGGAACACTGAAGCTTTCTTT
>TRBV30|TRBJ1-4|-|TRBD1
CAWNRRDRAEKLFF
TGTGCCTGGAATCGGCGGGACAGGGCTGAAAAACTGTTTTTT
>TRBV2|TRBJ2-1|-|TRBD1
CASSENPYRGRSNEQFF
TGTGCCAGCAGTGAAAACCCCTACAGGGGAAGGAGCAATGAGCAGTTCTTC
>TRBV5-1|TRBJ2-2|-|TRBD1
CASSLYGTGSNGELFF
TGCGCCAGCAGCTTGTACGGGACAGGGTCGAACGGGGAGCTGTTTTTT
>TRBV9|TRBJ1-2|-|-
CASSVEERQGNYGYTF
TGTGCCAGCAGCGTAGAGGAGAGGCAGGGTAACTATGGCTACACCTTC
>TRBV5-8|TRBJ2-1|-|-
CASSIPLAGRYNEQFF
TGTGCCAGCAGCATACCCTTGGCGGGGCGCTACAATGAGCAGTTCTTC
>TRBV7-3|TRBJ2-5|-|-
CASSFRLQETQYF
TGTGCCAGCAGCTTCAGACTCCAAGAGACCCAGTACTTC
>TRBV5-1|TRBJ1-1|-|-
CASSSGNTEAFF
TGCGCCAGCAGCTCGGGGAACACTGAAGCTTTCTTT
>TRBV9|TRBJ1-1|-|TRBD1
CASSVEDRGWTEAFF
TGTGCCAGCAGCGTCGAGGACAGGGGTTGGACTGAAGCTTTCTTT
>TRBV5-1|TRBJ1-2|-|TRBD1
CASSWGQANYGYTF
TGCGCCAGCAGTTGGGGACAGGCAAACTATGGCTACACCTTC
>TRBV10-2|TRBJ2-7|-|TRBD1
CASSWTGLSYEQYF
TGCGCCAGCAGTTGGACAGGACTGTCCTACGAGCAGTACTTC
>TRBV4-2|TRBJ2-3|-|-
CASSSQGTDTQYF
TGTGCCAGCAGCTCGCAGGGCACAGATACGCAGTATTTT
>TRBV7-9|TRBJ2-7|-|-
CASSPRDNSYEQYF
TGTGCCAGCAGCCCCCGGGACAACTCCTACGAGCAGTACTTC
>TRBV9|TRBJ2-3|-|TRBD2
CASSVEAGGITDTQYF
TGTGCCAGCAGCGTAGAGGCGGGGGGTATCACAGATACGCAGTATTTT
>TRBV30|TRBJ1-1|-|-
CAWTLWGGELAEAFF
TGTGCCTGGACGCTTTGGGGGGGGGAATTAGCTGAAGCTTTCTTT
>TRBV2|TRBJ1-5|few|-
CASTQGLQPQHF
TGTGCCAGCACACAGGGACTACAGCCCCAGCATTTT
>TRBV19|TRBJ2-6|-|-
CASSLRGSGANVLTF
TGTGCCAGTAGTCTGAGAGGTTCTGGGGCCAACGTCCTGACTTTC
>TRBV9|TRBJ2-5|-|-
CASSGETQYF
TGTGCCAGCTCGGGGGAGACCCAGTACTTC
>TRBV2|TRBJ2-2|-|TRBD2
CASSHRSSGGTGELFF
TGTGCCAGCAGTCACCGATCTAGCGGGGGCACCGGGGAGCTGTTTTTT
>TRBV2|TRBJ1-1|-|-
CAGRQAPNTEAFF
TGTGCCGGTCGACAGGCGCCGAACACTGAAGCTTTCTTT
>TRBV5-5|TRBJ1-4|-|TRBD1
CASSSQGATNEKLFF
TGTGCCAGCAGCTCCCAGGGGGCAACTAATGAAAAACTGTTTTTT
>TRBV19|TRBJ1-1|-|-
CASSSTGNTEAFF
TGTGCCAGTAGCTCGACGGGGAACACTGAAGCTTTCTTT
>TRBV7-8|TRBJ2-7|few|TRBD2
CASSRTSGGLNSYEQYF
TGTGCCAGCAGCCGGACTAGCGGGGGCCTAAACTCCTACGAGCAGTACTTC
>TRBV4-1|TRBJ1-6|once|-
CASSQGAGAYSPLHF
TGCGCCAGCAGCCAAGGGGCAGGGGCGTATTCACCCCTCCACTTT
>TRBV9|TRBJ2-1|-|TRBD2
CASSVATSGGRGSEQFF
TGTGCCAGCAGCGTAGCAACTAGCGGGGGGCGTGGGAGTGAGCAGTTCTTC
>TRBV7-2|TRBJ2-7|-|TRBD2
CASSSEGLAGGYEQYF
TGTGCCAGCAGCTCCGAGGGACTAGCGGGGGGGTACGAGCAGTACTTC
>TRBV5-1|TRBJ2-3|-|-
CASSLDRAADTQYF
TGCGCCAGCAGCTTGGACAGGGCTGCGGATACGCAGTATTTT
>TRBV6-5|TRBJ2-5|once|TRBD1
CASSSGQGTYQETQYF
TGTGCCAGCAGTTCTGGACAGGGGACGTACCAAGAGACCCAGTACTTC
>TRBV6-1|TRBJ1-3|-|TRBD1
CASSEAYGQGPGNTIYF
TGTGCCAGCAGTGAAGCATACGGACAGGGGCCCGGAAACACCATATATTTT
>TRBV9|TRBJ1-2|-|-
CASSAGGGRGDGYTF
TGTGCCAGCAGCGCGGGAGGAGGGCGGGGAGATGGCTACACCTTC